The 23 T cell receptor beta chains below come from one sample, sequenced in a study of tumor and adjacent non-tumor tissue in lung cancer. RNA was extracted from bulk tissue without any cell sorting. The normal lung tissue was taken more than 3 cm from the tumor edge. Three rounds of nested PCR, following a modified ARM-PCR protocol, produced the TCRbeta library. TCRdb ran MiXCR on the multiplex PCR reads and lists one entry per CDR3 protein. The sample shows roughly 43,000 distinct CDR3 sequences, approximately 61% of them seen only once. Sequenced input: distant non-tumor lung tissue. The source of these receptors is a man aged 50 or older with non-small cell lung cancer.

Regarding this clonotype: A much larger clone differs by one base, so this may be a read error. This rearrangement joins TRBV14 to TRBJ2-5; TRBD1 agrees at 8 bases. Looked up from germline, CDR1 is SGHDN and CDR2 is FVKESK. The CDR3 is 14 amino acids. CDR3 DNA: TGTGTCAGCAGCCAAAACAGGGGGCAAGAGACCCAGTACTTC. Protein: CVSSQNRGQETQYF.

The sample holds many counts of this clonotype. This chain links TRBV5-6 with TRBJ2-1; no definite D call. This CDR3 contains 15 residues. The V end was cut by 5 bases, the J end by 4 bases, with 16 bases between. Germline CDR1 reads SGHDT; CDR2 reads YYEEEE. The CDR3 sequence: CASRLWVTRYNEQFF. In DNA form, the CDR3 reads TGTGCCAGCAGGTTATGGGTAACGAGATACAATGAGCAGTTCTTC.

The chain carries TRBV15 and TRBJ1-5; tentative D call: TRBD1 (6 bases). CDR1 LNHNV and CDR2 YYDKDF come from the germline V gene (reference sequence). With 5 bases removed from V and 0 bases from J, the gap between germline ends came to 8 bases. CDR3 length: 14 amino acids. The CDR3 nucleotides are TGTGCCACCAGCTGGACAGTTAGCAATCAGCCCCAGCATTTT. Protein product: CATSWTVSNQPQHF.

This chain joins TRBV6-5 and TRBJ2-3; the D gene could be TRBD1 or TRBD2 (9 bases each). Trimming left V 6 bases short and J 6 bases short, with 37 bases between. Germline V gene data show CDR1 as MNHEY and CDR2 as SVGAGI. The CDR3 extends over 21 amino acids. Here the CDR3 reads CASSLLNTPNRGLAGSDTQYF. The CDR3 DNA reads TGTGCCAGCAGCCTTCTAAACACACCTAACAGGGGGCTAGCGGGGTCGGATACGCAGTATTTT.

As to this clonotype: The junction and the germline gene differ at one end; a read error may be behind it. This chain connects TRBV2 to TRBJ2-5; D gene ambiguous. The CDR3 extends over 11 amino acids. Germline V gives CDR1 SNHLY, CDR2 FYNNEI. CDR3 amino acids: CDSRYQETQYF. The CDR3 DNA reads as TGTGACAGCCGGTACCAAGAGACCCAGTACTTC.

Concerning this clonotype: A read error may produce the germline difference seen at one junction end. The chain has TRBV6-5 and TRBJ1-2; D is uncertain. Germline V gene data show CDR1 as MNHEY and CDR2 as SVGAGI. The CDR3 length is 13 residues. This CDR3 is CASRPLGPYGYTF. The DNA for the CDR3 is TGTGCCAGCAGGCCTCTCGGGCCGTACGGCTACACGTTC.

The V call is TRBV10-2, the J call TRBJ1-5, with D unresolved. TRBJ2-3 explains the end of the DNA better; the J call may be wrong. CDR1 and CDR2 (germline): WSHSY, SAAADI. This CDR3 contains 11 residues. Here the CDR3 DNA reads TGCGCCAGCAGTGATCCCCAGCCCCAGTATTTT. Its protein is CASSDPQPQYF.

For this clonotype: This clone may be a read error of a much larger clone one base away. The chain couples TRBV6-6 to TRBJ2-4; either TRBD1 or TRBD2 may supply D (5 bases each). V lost 2 bases, J lost 2 bases, and 13 bases lay in between. The germline CDR1 and CDR2 sequences are MNHNY and SVGAGI (reference sequence). The CDR3 runs to 16 residues. The CDR3 reads CASSYGPGLTKNIQYF. CDR3 DNA sequence: TGTGCCAGCAGTTACGGGCCGGGGCTAACCAAAAACATTCAGTACTTC.

This clonotype came up a few times. A much larger clone differs by one base, so this may be a read error. The genes are TRBV4-2 and TRBJ2-2, with a weak D call TRBD1 (5 bases). V was trimmed by 1 base and J by 3 bases, leaving 12 bases between them. The CDR3 consists of 16 residues. CDR1 is LGHNA, CDR2 YNFKEQ, per germline. The CDR3 DNA follows: TGTGCCAGCAGCCAAGTAAAGAGACAGTACACCGGGGAGCTGTTTTTT. Translated, it gives CASSQVKRQYTGELFF.

This clonotype was counted at least ten times. This chain connects TRBV5-4 to TRBJ2-3; 8 bases are a match to TRBD2. The CDR3 has 13 amino acids. Trimming removed 4 bases from V and 4 bases from J; junction bases left unmatched: 2. CDR1 and CDR2 from the germline V gene are SGHNT and YYREEE (reference sequence). CDR3 sequence (DNA): TGTGCCAGCAGCACGGGAGGGGCAGATACGCAGTATTTT. Translation: CASSTGGADTQYF.

Points on this clonotype: The junction shows a germline mismatch at one end, possibly a read error. The CDR3 region has the DNA TGTGCCAGCAACTTGGAAGCAGGTTTTACCTCCTACGAGCAGTACTTC. Translating it yields CASNLEAGFTSYEQYF. This chain links TRBV5-6 with TRBJ2-7; D gene unclear. The CDR3 is made up of 16 amino acids. Per germline, CDR1 SGHDT and CDR2 YYEEEE. Variable domain in full (rest from reference TRBV5-6 and TRBJ2-7): DAGVTQSPTHLIKTRGQQVTLRCSPKSGHDTVSWYQQALGQGPQFIFQYYEEEERQRGNFPDRFSGHQFPNYSSELNVNALLLGDSALYLCASNLEAGFTSYEQYFGPGTRLTVT.

The chain recombines TRBV10-3 with TRBJ2-7; perhaps TRBD1 as D (5 bases). CDR3 size: 14 residues. V was pared by 4 bases and J by 9 bases, with 19 bases between. Germline assignment: CDR1 ENHRY and CDR2 SYGVKD. The CDR3, as DNA: TGTGCCATCAGTGGATCGATAGGGGCGTCGGGGCAGTACTTC. Protein product: CAISGSIGASGQYF.

In DNA, the CDR3 is TGTGCCAGCAGGTCAATCTGGGGGGTAGCAGAGACCCAGTACTTC. Protein sequence: CASRSIWGVAETQYF. This chain connects TRBV11-2 to TRBJ2-5; possible D gene TRBD2, 6 bases. V dropped 6 bases and J dropped 4 bases, with 18 bases sitting between them. The CDR3 runs 15 residues. From germline, CDR1 is SGHAT and CDR2 FQNNGV. Drawing the rest from reference TRBV11-2 and TRBJ2-5, the complete variable domain is EAGVAQSPRYKIIEKRQSVAFWCNPISGHATLYWYQQILGQGPKLLIQFQNNGVVDDSQLPKDRFSAERLKGVDSTLKIQPAKLEDSAVYLCASRSIWGVAETQYFGPGTRLLVL.

This clonotype was counted ten times or more. V usage is TRBV29-1 and J usage is TRBJ2-7, with 7 nucleotides matching TRBD1. J lost 0 bases, V lost 6 bases, and 5 bases had no gene match. Germline CDR1 is SQVTM and CDR2 is ANQGSEA. The CDR3 has 13 amino acids. The CDR3 DNA reads TGCAGCGTCGTCCGGGACAGCTCCTACGAGCAGTACTTC. This encodes CSVVRDSSYEQYF.

This clonotype has at least ten counts. The chain couples TRBV7-9 to TRBJ2-7, with 9 bases lining up with TRBD1. The ends lost 4 bases at V and 3 bases at J; junction bases unmatched: 4. The germline CDR1 and CDR2 sequences are SEHNR and FQNEAQ (reference sequence). The CDR3 has 14 amino acids. CDR3 amino acids: CASSSGTGYYEQYF. Written as DNA, the CDR3 is TGTGCCAGCAGCTCCGGGACAGGGTACTACGAGCAGTACTTC.

This clonotype was detected a few times. The chain employs TRBV30 and TRBJ2-5; 8 nucleotides align to TRBD2. V gave up 5 bases and J gave up 4 bases; unmatched junction bases: 9. Germline V lookup: CDR1 GTSNPN, CDR2 SVGIG (reference sequence). The CDR3 spans 14 residues. CDR3 region: CAWSGGGQRETQYF. The DNA for the CDR3 is TGTGCCTGGTCGGGCGGGGGGCAAAGAGAGACCCAGTACTTC.

To note about this clonotype: The CDR3 ends on some other residue instead of the conserved phenylalanine or tryptophan, so this is likely a read error. V gene TRBV19 combines with J gene TRBJ2-3; D unresolved. The CDR3 extends over 13 amino acids. The germline V gene encodes CDR1 LNHDA and CDR2 SQIVND (reference sequence). The CDR3 DNA sequence: TGTGCCAGTAGTAGTGTTAGCACAGATATGCAGTATTCT. It translates to CASSSVSTDMQYS.

With respect to this clonotype: The junction shows a germline mismatch at one end, possibly a read error. The V gene is TRBV4-1, the J gene TRBJ2-2, with D perhaps assigned TRBD1 or TRBD2 (5 bases each). Looked up from germline, CDR1 is MGHRA and CDR2 is YSYEKL. There are 17 residues in the CDR3. CDR3: CAILHPNCRFDTGDLFF. As DNA, the CDR3 is TGCGCCATCCTTCACCCAAATTGTCGTTTCGACACCGGGGACCTGTTTTTT.

This clonotype appeared many times. V gene TRBV6-2 or TRBV6-3 combines with J gene TRBJ1-5; D not resolved. CDR1 MNHEY and CDR2 SVGEGT come from the germline V gene. This CDR3 has 16 residues. V was trimmed by 1 base and J by 0 bases, leaving 10 bases between them. CDR3 region: CASSYFPASSNQPQHF. CDR3 DNA: TGTGCCAGCAGTTACTTTCCAGCCTCTAGCAATCAGCCCCAGCATTTT.

Note on this clonotype: One end of the junction is discordant with germline, which a read error may explain. The V gene is TRBV5-1, the J gene TRBJ1-1; 7 bases are a match to TRBD1. The CDR3 is 15 residues long. Germline V lookup: CDR1 SGHRS, CDR2 YFSETQ. The CDR3 nucleotides are TGCGCCAGCAGTCACAACACAGGGGTGAACACTAAAGCTTTCTTT. Encoded protein: CASSHNTGVNTKAFF.

The rearrangement links TRBV6-5 to TRBJ1-1; maybe TRBD1 (6 bases). Germline loops: CDR1 MNHEY, CDR2 SVGAGI. The CDR3 is 15 amino acids. CDR3 loop: CGSSYGGRPNTEAFF. The DNA for the CDR3 is TGTGGTAGCAGTTACGGGGGCAGGCCCAATACTGAAGCTTTCTTT.

Note on this clonotype: Since a much larger clone is just one base distant, this may be a read error. For the CDR3, the DNA is TGTGCCAGCAGGACATGGAGCATGGTGGCCTACGAGCAGTACTTC. This gives the protein CASRTWSMVAYEQYF. This chain links TRBV2 with TRBJ2-7; no definite D call. Trimming removed 6 bases at V and 2 bases at J, with 17 bases between. This CDR3 contains 15 residues. The germline gives CDR1 SNHLY, CDR2 FYNNEI.

The gene calls are TRBV29-1 and TRBJ2-7; 11 nucleotides agree with TRBD1. The CDR3 runs 15 residues. Germline V gene sequence: CDR1 SQVTM, CDR2 ANQGSEA. J gave up 13 bases and V 4 bases, and 18 bases lay outside the gene matches. CDR3 bases: TGCAGCGTTGTATCGGGGGGACAGGGGGTCTACGAGGAATACTTC. Amino acid sequence: CSVVSGGQGVYEEYF.